This T cell receptor beta chain originates from a study of blood T cells in healthy people across ages. Germline V CDR1 and CDR2: MDHEN, SYDVKM. V gave up 6 bases and J gave up 3 bases; unmatched junction bases: 11. The CDR3 sequence is 15 residues long. About this clonotype: Its specificity is unknown.

Through a sample-barcoded 5' primer and a J-beta primer mix, a second PCR was run for roughly 7 to 12 cycles. TCRdb passed the 5' RACE reads through MiXCR, listing each CDR3 protein once. The sample has under 2 million distinct CDR3 sequences; roughly 30% are singletons. Study-level points and caveats: The long-lived group displayed more naive CD4+ cells, plus higher diversity, than the aged donors did.

Peripheral blood, 9.5 to 10 milliliters per donor, was collected. Material: blood. This receptor was obtained from a woman under 40 in good health. The chain carries TRBV28 and TRBJ2-7, with 7 bases lining up with TRBD1. The CDR3 reads CASSNRGWSYYEQYF. DNA of the CDR3: TGTGCCAGCAGCAACAGGGGCTGGAGTTACTACGAGCAGTACTTC.